Listed here are 28 T cell receptor beta chains from one sample, sequenced in a study of blood T cells in healthy people across ages (dated by TCRdb to between 2014 and 2017). The protocol used for the library was 5' RACE. TCRdb shows the sequencer as Illumina HiSeq 2500. The second PCR ran for about 6 to 11 cycles and used a J-beta primer mix along with a sample-barcoded 5' primer. In-frame beta chains were kept once TCRdb had trimmed the public reads at Q25 with fastp and called clones with MiXCR. Rows are unified per CDR3 protein, each entry keeping the most common DNA and genes. The sample table lists roughly 900,000 distinct CDR3 sequences, about 48% of them with a count of one. Of the sample, 13% is held by the ten largest clones. Sample: blood. All receptors come from a man aged 25-45 years in good health.

The chain combines TRBV20-1 with TRBJ2-7; D remains unclear. Trimming pared 0 bases from V and 1 base from J, leaving 7 bases between. The CDR3 has 13 amino acids. The germline V gene encodes CDR1 DFQATT and CDR2 SNEGSKA (reference sequence). CDR3 sequence: CSARDWKSYEQYF. The CDR3 DNA follows: TGCAGTGCTAGAGATTGGAAGTCCTACGAGCAGTACTTC.

The rearrangement joins TRBV7-9 to TRBJ1-1, with D unresolved. V dropped 5 bases and J dropped 5 bases, with 3 bases sitting between them. This CDR3 spans 10 amino acids. Germline loops: CDR1 SEHNR, CDR2 FQNEAQ (reference sequence). The CDR3 nucleotides are TGTGCCAGCAGCGTTACTGAAGCTTTCTTT. Translation: CASSVTEAFF.

In this sample, this clonotype turned up a few times. The V and J genes are TRBV30 and TRBJ1-6; 9 positions match TRBD1. The CDR3 spans 18 residues. The V gene's germline CDR1 is GTSNPN and CDR2 SVGIG (reference sequence). V lost 6 bases and J lost 9; bases outside the gene matches: 21. CDR3 DNA: TGTGCCTGTCAACCGGGACAGGGTATTTACGGACTCCGTTCACCCCTCCACTTT. It is translated as CACQPGQGIYGLRSPLHF.

In this sample, this clonotype turned up once. The chain is built from TRBV7-2 and TRBJ2-3; D possibly uses TRBD1 or TRBD2 (6 bases each). The better agreement between TRBJ2-7 and the DNA end casts doubt on the J call. The CDR3 is made up of 13 amino acids. CDR1 SGHTA and CDR2 FQGNSA come from the germline V gene. The CDR3: CASSSEGGSEQYF. The CDR3 bases are TGTGCCAGCAGCTCCGAAGGGGGGAGCGAGCAGTACTTC.

V and J are TRBV21-1 and TRBJ1-2; the DNA was not compared with TRBD1, the D call given in the table. TRBV21-1 is flagged as a pseudogene. This CDR3 is 17 amino acids long. CDR3: CASSKRYSRGFDYGYTF. DNA for the CDR3: TGTGCCAGCAGCAAAAGGTACAGCAGGGGATTCGACTATGGCTACACCTTC.

This clonotype was counted many times. CDR3 nucleotides: TGTGCCAGCAGCCAAGCCGGACGGAATGAGCAGTTCTTC. Translating gives CASSQAGRNEQFF. This chain uses TRBV3-1 with TRBJ2-1; D remains unclear. The CDR3 spans 13 residues. CDR1 and CDR2 (germline): LGHDT, YNNKEL (reference sequence). V lost 1 base and J lost 7, with 8 bases in between.

Worth noting for this clonotype: The junction departs from germline at one end; a sequencing error may be responsible. The V call is TRBV6-5, the J call TRBJ2-7; TRBD2 is a possible D gene (6 bases). The J call may be faulty, since TRBJ2-5 better matches the DNA end. The CDR3 sequence is 13 residues long. Germline CDR1 MNHEY, CDR2 SVGAGI. The CDR3 DNA reads TGTGCCAGCAGTGACTCGCTCGGGGGGACCCAGTACTTC. This gives the protein CASSDSLGGTQYF.

This chain uses TRBV20-1 with TRBJ2-5, with 8 positions matching TRBD1. Trimming took 0 bases from V and 5 from J; bases not matched to a gene: 11. CDR1 is DFQATT, CDR2 SNEGSKA, per germline (reference sequence). The CDR3 is made up of 16 amino acids. The CDR3 reads CSARDFRQGAYETQYF. CDR3 DNA: TGCAGTGCTAGAGATTTTCGGCAGGGGGCTTACGAGACCCAGTACTTC.

The chain employs TRBV9 and TRBJ1-6; D may be TRBD1 (5 bases). V was cut by 6 bases and J by 6 bases, with 10 bases left in between. Germline-derived CDR1 and CDR2 are SGDLS and YYNGEE. This CDR3 is built from 13 residues. In DNA, the CDR3 is TGTGCCAGCATTTCAGGGCCTAATTCACCCCTCCACTTT. The encoded protein is CASISGPNSPLHF.

The chain links TRBV11-2 to TRBJ2-4, with TRBD1 identical over 9 bases. This CDR3 has 14 residues. Germline trimming cut 4 bases from V and 6 bases from J; bases unmatched to any gene: 4. Germline values: CDR1 SGHAT, CDR2 FQNNGV. CDR3 sequence reads: CASSSGQGRNIQYF. In DNA, the CDR3 is TGTGCCAGCAGCTCAGGACAGGGGAGAAACATTCAGTACTTC.

The chain links TRBV4-1 to TRBJ2-7, with D perhaps matching TRBD1 (6 bases). V gave up 0 bases and J gave up 2 bases, with 14 bases separating them. The CDR3 consists of 16 residues. Germline V lookup: CDR1 MGHRA, CDR2 YSYEKL. The CDR3 nucleotides are TGCGCCAGCAGCCAAGATCAGCAGGGGCGGACCTACGAGCAGTACTTC. Residues: CASSQDQQGRTYEQYF.

In this sample, this clonotype turned up a few times. V is TRBV29-1 and J is TRBJ2-2, with a tentative D call TRBD1 (8 bases). The length of the CDR3 is 14 residues. Per germline, CDR1 SQVTM and CDR2 ANQGSEA. V was trimmed by 6 bases and J by 6 bases, leaving 17 bases between them. The CDR3 DNA sequence: TGCAGCGTCGGACAGGGAGGGTTCGCCGGGGAGCTGTTTTTT. It yields the protein CSVGQGGFAGELFF.

The chain couples TRBV11-2 to TRBJ2-1, with 11 bases lining up with TRBD2. Germline CDR1 is SGHAT and CDR2 is FQNNGV. This CDR3 has 15 residues. Losses at the gene ends were 4 bases for V and 8 bases for J; bases not matched to a gene: 7. The CDR3: CASSSPGLAEHEQFF. The CDR3, as DNA: TGTGCCAGCAGCTCCCCGGGACTAGCGGAGCATGAGCAGTTCTTC. The variable domain in full, with the rest retrieved from reference TRBV11-2 and TRBJ2-1, is EAGVAQSPRYKIIEKRQSVAFWCNPISGHATLYWYQQILGQGPKLLIQFQNNGVVDDSQLPKDRFSAERLKGVDSTLKIQPAKLEDSAVYLCASSSPGLAEHEQFFGPGTRLTVL.

This rearrangement joins TRBV29-1 to TRBJ1-1; 8 positions agree with TRBD1. The CDR3 consists of 14 residues. Trimming at V came to 5 bases and at J to 4 bases, leaving 9 bases not matched to a gene. Germline V gene sequence: CDR1 SQVTM, CDR2 ANQGSEA. The CDR3 protein is CSVNRQGRSTEAFF. DNA of the CDR3: TGCAGCGTTAATAGACAGGGGCGGTCCACTGAAGCTTTCTTT.

The chain has TRBV6-6 and TRBJ1-4, with D perhaps TRBD1 (6 bases). V gave up 4 bases and J gave up 7 bases, with 16 bases separating them. The CDR3 is made up of 15 amino acids. Germline V gene data show CDR1 as MNHNY and CDR2 as SVGAGI (reference sequence). The CDR3 region is CASSSLGGAGEKLFF. CDR3 in DNA: TGTGCCAGCAGTTCCCTAGGGGGGGCTGGTGAAAAACTGTTTTTT.

This clonotype was seen a handful of times. The chain carries TRBV4-3 and TRBJ2-7; D call uncertain. The CDR3 totals 16 residues. The ends were cut back, 0 bases at V and 1 base at J, with 13 bases in the middle. Germline V gene sequence: CDR1 LGHNA, CDR2 YSLEER. The CDR3 region is CASSQDRSSMSYEQYF. The CDR3 bases are TGCGCCAGCAGCCAAGATAGGAGCAGCATGTCCTACGAGCAGTACTTC.

About this clonotype itself: This may stem from a read error, because a much larger clone lies one nucleotide away. This sequence joins TRBV10-3 and TRBJ2-7, with a tentative D call TRBD2 (6 bases). The CDR3 runs 13 residues. CDR1 and CDR2 from the germline V gene are ENHRY and SYGVKD. The CDR3 here is CVISDGGNYEQYF. CDR3 nucleotides: TGTGTCATCAGTGACGGGGGTAACTACGAGCAGTACTTC.

This chain links TRBV7-9 with TRBJ2-1, with D unclear. TRBJ2-7 explains the end of the DNA better; the J call may be wrong. This CDR3 spans 16 amino acids. In germline, CDR1 is SEHNR, CDR2 FQNEAQ (reference sequence). CDR3 loop: CASSQGIRSSYNEQYF. In DNA form, the CDR3 reads TGTGCCAGCAGCCAAGGGATACGGAGCTCCTACAATGAGCAGTACTTC.

The chain links TRBV6-4 to TRBJ2-7; D unresolved. Per the germline V gene, CDR1 is MRHNA and CDR2 is SNTAGT. CDR3 length equals 14 residues. Trimming left V 3 bases short and J 7 bases short, with 16 bases between. The CDR3 spells CASSENGRPAEQYF. The CDR3 DNA is TGTGCCAGCAGTGAGAACGGCAGGCCCGCAGAGCAGTACTTC.

This chain links TRBV6-5 with TRBJ1-4, with D possibly being TRBD1 (5 bases). Trimming stripped 8 bases from V and 8 bases from J, with 15 bases between. CDR1 and CDR2 from the germline V gene are MNHEY and SVGAGI. This CDR3 is built from 13 residues. This chain's CDR3 is CASAGPAREKLFF. In nucleotides, the CDR3 is TGTGCCAGCGCAGGGCCAGCGAGAGAAAAACTGTTTTTT.

The gene calls are TRBV7-2 and TRBJ2-5; 10 bases map to TRBD2. The DNA end lines up better with TRBJ2-7; the J call may be wrong. This CDR3 has 14 amino acids. CDR1 and CDR2 (germline): SGHTA, FQGNSA. The CDR3 DNA reads as TGTGCCAGCAGCGATAGCGGGGGGATAGACGAGCAGTACTTC. It yields the protein CASSDSGGIDEQYF.

The genes are TRBV20-1 and TRBJ1-1, with a possible D match to TRBD1 (5 bases). The CDR3 runs 15 residues. CDR1 is DFQATT, CDR2 SNEGSKA, per germline (reference sequence). V lost 6 bases, J lost 5 bases, and 22 bases lay in between. The CDR3 region has the DNA TGCAGTGCGGCCGAGGGAGGGGTCGGGAAGACTGAAGCTTTCTTT. It is translated as CSAAEGGVGKTEAFF.

The J gene is TRBJ2-2, the V gene TRBV6-1; TRBD1 agrees at 9 bases. V shed 4 bases, J shed 0 bases, and the junction held 3 bases outside the gene matches. The CDR3 runs to 16 residues. Germline V CDR1 and CDR2: MNHNS, SASEGT. The CDR3 region has the DNA TGTGCCAGCAGTGTGGGACAGGGAGCGAACACCGGGGAGCTGTTTTTT. Its translation: CASSVGQGANTGELFF.

The rearrangement joins TRBV11-1 to TRBJ1-6; 8 nucleotides match TRBD1. Germline assignment: CDR1 SGHAT and CDR2 FQDESV (reference sequence). The CDR3 extends over 15 amino acids. V was clipped by 7 bases and J by 8 bases; unmatched bases: 10. CDR3 loop: CASNLSGQGDSPLHF. CDR3 nucleotide sequence: TGTGCCAGCAACTTGAGCGGACAGGGAGATTCACCCCTCCACTTT. The entire variable domain, with the rest obtained from reference TRBV11-1 and TRBJ1-6, is as follows: EAEVAQSPRYKITEKSQAVAFWCDPISGHATLYWYRQILGQGPELLVQFQDESVVDDSQLPKDRFSAERLKGVDSTLKIQPAELGDSAMYLCASNLSGQGDSPLHFGNGTRLTVT.

The chain has TRBV28 and TRBJ2-4, with a possible D match to TRBD2 (5 bases). The CDR3 is 16 amino acids. The germline V gene encodes CDR1 MDHEN and CDR2 SYDVKM. V lost 3 bases and J lost 0, with 12 bases in between. CDR3: CASSFFPAGAKNIQYF. CDR3 DNA: TGTGCCAGCAGTTTTTTCCCGGCGGGAGCCAAAAACATTCAGTACTTC.

The V gene is TRBV19, the J gene TRBJ2-2, with D possibly being TRBD2 (5 bases). Germline V gives CDR1 LNHDA, CDR2 SQIVND (reference sequence). This CDR3 has 16 amino acids. With 4 bases removed from V and 6 bases from J, the gap between germline ends came to 18 bases. Written as DNA, the CDR3 is TGTGCCAGTAGTAGCGAGAGGGCCCGCGGCGCCGGGGAGCTGTTTTTT. It encodes CASSSERARGAGELFF.

CDR3 sequence (DNA): TGCGCCAGCAGCTTGGCCCCCCCGAACACTGAAGCTTTCTTT. Translation gives CASSLAPPNTEAFF. J is TRBJ1-1 and V is TRBV5-1, with no clear D. V lost 0 bases to trimming and J lost 1 base, with 7 bases between them. Germline CDR1 is SGHRS and CDR2 is YFSETQ. The CDR3 covers 14 residues.

This chain uses TRBV25-1 with TRBJ2-4, with D possibly being TRBD2 (6 bases). The J call is uncertain, as TRBJ2-7 better fits the DNA end. Per the germline V gene, CDR1 is MGHDK and CDR2 is SYGVNS. The length of the CDR3 is 17 residues. The CDR3 DNA sequence: TGTGCCAGCAGTGAATATGGGGTGGGACTTCGATCCTACGAGCAGTACTTC. Protein sequence: CASSEYGVGLRSYEQYF.